This TCR beta chain derives from a study of Ad26.COV2.S vaccination and SARS-CoV-2 variants. Study-wide results and caveats: Vaccinated individuals (as opposed to placebo recipients) had higher spike-specific TCR breadth.

Treatment here: around 19 received Ad26.COV2.S at low or high dose, single or two shots; about 5 received placebo; per-sample allocation not given. On day 63 after the first injection, vaccine and placebo recipients gave samples. Germline values: CDR1 SQVTM, CDR2 ANQGSEA. Trimming took 4 bases from V and 5 from J, leaving 14 bases between them. This CDR3 region has 13 residues. Data came from immunoSEQ multiplex PCR; TCRdb stores just in-frame clones and leaves some out. The profile shows about 280,000 clones, 80% to 90% of them singletons. This clone came up once. The target antigen is unknown. The sequence came from a person between 18 and 65 years old who received the Ad26.COV2.S COVID-19 vaccine or a placebo. The sample in question was peripheral blood, obtained in a trial of Ad26.COV2.S vaccine versus placebo. This chain links TRBV29-1 with TRBJ2-5, with a tentative D call TRBD1 (5 bases). The CDR3 spells CSVAVSGWETQYF. For the CDR3, the DNA is TGCAGCGTTGCCGTTTCAGGGTGGGAGACCCAGTACTTC.